The TCR beta chain described here comes from a study of T cells in Graves' hyperthyroidism and ophthalmopathy. This clonotype was seen only a few times. Not enrolled were patients with uncontrolled infection, other autoimmune disease, pregnancy or lactation. Clinical symptoms, serum thyroxine and TRAb, thyroid ultrasound and orbital computed tomography together formed the diagnostic basis. CDR1 SGHRS and CDR2 YFSETQ come from the germline V gene. CDR3 size: 14 residues. V was clipped by 5 bases and J by 5 bases, with 16 bases between them. There were TCR beta CDR3 regions amplified from RNA transcripts. The HTBI set primed first-round TCR CDR3 RT-PCR. From the multiplex PCR reads, TCRdb called clonotypes with MiXCR, one entry per CDR3 protein. The repertoire holds a few hundred thousand distinct CDR3 sequences, with 16% as singletons.

The specimen was blood. The receptor was derived from a woman aged 40 to 50 with Graves' ophthalmopathy. V and J are TRBV5-1 and TRBJ2-5, with D perhaps being TRBD1 or TRBD2 (5 bases each). CDR3 protein: CASRIGTSGETQYF. The CDR3 DNA is TGCGCCAGCAGAATCGGGACCTCGGGCGAGACCCAGTACTTC.